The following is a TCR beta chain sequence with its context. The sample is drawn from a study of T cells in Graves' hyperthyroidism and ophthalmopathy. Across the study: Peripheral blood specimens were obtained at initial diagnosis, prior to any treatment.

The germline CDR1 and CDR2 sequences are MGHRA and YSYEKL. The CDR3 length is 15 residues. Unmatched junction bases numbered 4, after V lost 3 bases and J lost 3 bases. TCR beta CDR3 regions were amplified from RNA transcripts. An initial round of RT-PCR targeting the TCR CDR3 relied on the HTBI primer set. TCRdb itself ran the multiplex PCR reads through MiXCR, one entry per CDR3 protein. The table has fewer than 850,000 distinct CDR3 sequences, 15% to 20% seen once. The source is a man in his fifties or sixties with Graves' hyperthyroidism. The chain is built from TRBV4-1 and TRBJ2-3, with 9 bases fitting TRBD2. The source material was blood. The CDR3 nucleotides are TGCGCCAGCAGCCATCGGACTAGCGAGACAGATACGCAGTATTTT. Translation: CASSHRTSETDTQYF.